Each of the 7 T cell receptor beta chains below was sequenced from the same sample in a study of T-cell reconstitution after alpha-beta-depleted transplantation in children. The authors prepared the TCRbeta library with unique molecular identifiers. One entry per CDR3 protein, called by TCRdb with MiXCR from the PCR reads. Of some 390,000 distinct CDR3 sequences in the sample, 20% are singletons; the top ten hold around 4%. This specimen was PBMCs from the stem cell graft donor, taken from the stem cell graft. These receptors came from a human donor who donated a stem cell graft to a child with acute myeloid leukemia.

This clonotype was detected only a few times. The chain couples TRBV11-2 to TRBJ2-2, with D possibly being TRBD1 or TRBD2 (5 bases each). This CDR3 spans 17 amino acids. Trimming shortened V by 1 base and J by 3 bases, and 15 bases separated the two germline ends. Germline CDR1 reads SGHAT; CDR2 reads FQNNGV. Written as DNA, the CDR3 is TGTGCCAGCAGCTTAGTCGGCGCAGGGCGGGACACCGGGGAGCTGTTTTTT. Protein sequence: CASSLVGAGRDTGELFF.

This chain uses TRBV20-1 with TRBJ2-5; 12 nucleotides align to TRBD2. The CDR3 totals 14 residues. CDR1 DFQATT and CDR2 SNEGSKA come from the germline V gene (reference sequence). With V trimmed by 1 base and J by 3 bases, 0 bases remained unmatched. CDR3 nucleotide sequence: TGCAGTGCTAGAGGGACTAGCGGGAAAGAGACCCAGTACTTC. This codes for CSARGTSGKETQYF.

This clonotype has a single count. The chain uses TRBV5-1 and TRBJ2-7; TRBD2 might be the D (6 bases). Germline V gives CDR1 SGHRS, CDR2 YFSETQ. Between the trimmed V and J ends, which lost 4 bases and 4 bases, there was a span of 18 bases. This CDR3 spans 15 amino acids. CDR3 bases: TGCGCCAGCAGCCGACTAGAAGGGGCGGAATACGAGCAGTACTTC. Translating gives CASSRLEGAEYEQYF.

The chain links TRBV12-3 or TRBV12-4 to TRBJ2-3; possibly TRBD2 for D (7 bases). The CDR3 runs to 15 residues. The V gene lost 5 bases and the J gene lost 9 bases, with 21 bases spanning the gap. CDR3 in DNA: TGTGCCAGCAGTCCCTGGGCGGGGGAGGGGGGAACGCAGTATTTT. This sequence encodes CASSPWAGEGGTQYF.

This clonotype was counted many times. The chain couples TRBV6-5 to TRBJ2-1, with D perhaps matching TRBD2 (5 bases). Germline CDR1 reads MNHEY; CDR2 reads SVGAGI. Trimming cost V 0 bases and J 0 bases, with 9 bases left between them. The CDR3 has 16 residues. DNA for the CDR3: TGTGCCAGCAGTTACTCGGGAGCAGTCTCCTACAATGAGCAGTTCTTC. Protein product: CASSYSGAVSYNEQFF.

J is TRBJ1-1 and V is TRBV7-9; D may be TRBD1 (6 bases). Germline assignment: CDR1 SEHNR and CDR2 FQNEAQ (reference sequence). The CDR3 spans 15 residues. Deletions cut 1 base from V and 2 bases from J, with 11 bases between. CDR3 protein: CASSLEGGANTEAFF. The CDR3 DNA is TGTGCCAGCAGCTTAGAGGGGGGCGCCAACACTGAAGCTTTCTTT.

This clonotype has a count of ten or more. The chain joins TRBV20-1 to TRBJ1-1; the match to TRBD1 covers 8 bases. The CDR3 covers 16 residues. Trimming at V came to 2 bases and at J to 0 bases, leaving 8 bases not matched to a gene. Germline V gene sequence: CDR1 DFQATT, CDR2 SNEGSKA (reference sequence). The CDR3 loop reads CSARPMDRDMNTEAFF. CDR3 DNA sequence: TGCAGTGCTAGACCAATGGACAGGGACATGAACACTGAAGCTTTCTTT.